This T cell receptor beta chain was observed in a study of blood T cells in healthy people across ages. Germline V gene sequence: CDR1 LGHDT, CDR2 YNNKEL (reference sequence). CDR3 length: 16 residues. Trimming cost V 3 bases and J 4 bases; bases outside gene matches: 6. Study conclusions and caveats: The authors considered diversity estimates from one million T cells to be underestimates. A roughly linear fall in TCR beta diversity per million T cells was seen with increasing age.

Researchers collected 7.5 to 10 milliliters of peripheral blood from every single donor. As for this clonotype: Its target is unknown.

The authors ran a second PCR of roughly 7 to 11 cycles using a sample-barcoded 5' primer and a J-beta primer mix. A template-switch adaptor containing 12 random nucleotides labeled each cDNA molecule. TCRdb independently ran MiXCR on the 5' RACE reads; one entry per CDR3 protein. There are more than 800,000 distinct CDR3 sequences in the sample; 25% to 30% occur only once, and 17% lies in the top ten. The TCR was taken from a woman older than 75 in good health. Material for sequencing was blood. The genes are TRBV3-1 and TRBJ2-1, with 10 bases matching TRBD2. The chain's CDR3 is CASSHERTSGYNEQFF. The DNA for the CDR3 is TGTGCCAGCAGCCATGAGAGGACTAGCGGTTACAATGAGCAGTTCTTC.